In this sample, the clone carrying this T cell receptor beta chain turned up many times. CDR1 and CDR2 (germline): SGHAT, FQNNGV. Trimming took off 1 base at V and 8 bases at J, with 17 bases between the two ends. The CDR3 contains 16 residues. The TCR library protocol was used to attach unique molecular identifiers. These identifiers were attached to individual cDNA molecules. TCRdb passed the 5' RACE reads through MiXCR, listing each CDR3 protein once. The sample holds around 77,000 distinct CDR3 sequences; 5% are singletons and the top ten take less than 9.5%. The sample comes from a study of early T cells in non-severe SARS-CoV-2 infection. Study at large: It was bulk RNA from unsorted whole blood that was sequenced, and the chains were unpaired.

This specimen consisted of whole blood, obtained at baseline. This receptor was identified in an adult who was a healthcare worker with PCR-confirmed SARS-CoV-2 infection or an uninfected control (not recorded which). This sequence joins TRBV11-2 and TRBJ1-4; D gene ambiguous. The CDR3 sequence is CASSLGTPSVGEKLFF. CDR3 sequence (DNA): TGTGCCAGCAGCTTAGGAACGCCTTCCGTGGGAGAAAAACTGTTTTTT.